These 14 T cell receptor beta chains originate from one sample sequenced in a study of Ad26.COV2.S vaccination and SARS-CoV-2 variants. Libraries were prepared by immunoSEQ multiplex PCR; TCRdb keeps only in-frame clonotypes and omits some of them. Here the sample spans a few hundred thousand clones, 90% being singletons. Stated treatment: around 19 received Ad26.COV2.S at low or high dose, single or two shots; 5 received placebo; per-sample allocation not given. Sampling was performed 63 days after the first vaccine or placebo injection. The source was peripheral blood, collected in a trial of Ad26.COV2.S vaccine versus placebo. The source is a person between 18 and 59 years old who received the Ad26.COV2.S COVID-19 vaccine or a placebo.

The rearrangement uses TRBV4-1 and TRBJ2-3; 10 nucleotides align to TRBD1. After removal of 0 bases from V and 1 base from J, the junction contained 10 bases not matched to a gene. The CDR3 has 19 residues. Germline CDR1 MGHRA, CDR2 YSYEKL. The CDR3 spells CASSQDLTGTGVRTDTQYF. CDR3 bases: TGCGCCAGCAGCCAAGATCTTACCGGGACAGGGGTCCGCACAGATACGCAGTATTTT.

This clone was found a few times. The rearrangement links TRBV7-9 to TRBJ1-2, with D unclear. Between the trimmed V and J ends, which lost 2 bases and 4 bases, there was a span of 8 bases. Germline lookup yields CDR1 SEHNR and CDR2 FQNEAQ (reference sequence). This CDR3 region has 13 residues. The CDR3 nucleotides read TGTGCCAGCAGCTTAATAACTGCCTATGGCTACACCTTC. Its protein product is CASSLITAYGYTF.

The chain links TRBV15 to TRBJ2-1, with 7 nucleotides matching TRBD1. The CDR3 covers 15 residues. The germline gives CDR1 LNHNV, CDR2 YYDKDF (reference sequence). V was pared by 8 bases and J by 0 bases, with 7 bases of the junction left unmatched. The CDR3 region is CATSARGRSYNEQFF. The CDR3 DNA reads as TGTGCCACCTCCGCGAGGGGGCGCTCCTACAATGAGCAGTTCTTC.

There are a few counts of this clone. Compared with germline, one end of the junction differs, possibly owing to a read error. The V call is TRBV27, the J call TRBJ1-2, with 7 bases matching TRBD1. Germline CDR1 MNHEY, CDR2 SMNVEV (reference sequence). The CDR3 consists of 11 residues. The CDR3 nucleotides are TGCGCGACAGGGACCAATTATGGCTACACCTTC. This codes for CATGTNYGYTF.

The J gene is TRBJ2-1, the V gene TRBV10-3; D is perhaps TRBD2 (6 bases). The ends were cut back, 0 bases at V and 2 bases at J, with 11 bases in the middle. The V gene's germline CDR1 is ENHRY and CDR2 SYGVKD. This CDR3 has 16 amino acids. The CDR3 loop is CAISESAGTPYNEQFF. As DNA, the CDR3 is TGTGCCATCAGTGAGTCGGCGGGGACCCCCTACAATGAGCAGTTCTTC.

The gene calls are TRBV5-1 and TRBJ1-5; no definite D call. This CDR3 comprises 14 residues. Deletions cut 0 bases from V and 3 bases from J, with 7 bases between. CDR1 and CDR2 from the germline V gene are SGHRS and YFSETQ. CDR3 DNA sequence: TGCGCCAGCAGCTTGGGGGCAGCCAATCAGCCCCAGCATTTT. Its translation: CASSLGAANQPQHF.

This clone was counted between two and nine times. V gene TRBV19 combines with J gene TRBJ1-5; D remains unclear. Germline V gene data show CDR1 as LNHDA and CDR2 as SQIVND (reference sequence). V was cut by 7 bases and J by 2 bases, with 21 bases left in between. The CDR3 contains 17 residues. The CDR3 loop reads CASKRATGGWRNQPQHF. CDR3 sequence (DNA): TGTGCCAGTAAGAGGGCCACCGGAGGGTGGCGCAATCAGCCCCAGCATTTT.

A single count supports this clone. V is TRBV28 and J is TRBJ2-7; 8 positions agree with TRBD1. This CDR3 region has 15 residues. Trimming cost V 4 bases and J 1 base; bases outside gene matches: 6. CDR1 and CDR2 (germline): MDHEN, SYDVKM. This CDR3 reads CASSSYRGRSYEQYF. Here the CDR3 DNA reads TGTGCCAGCAGTTCCTACAGGGGGAGGTCCTACGAGCAGTACTTC.

This chain connects TRBV14 to TRBJ1-3; D not certain. Germline CDR1 is SGHDN and CDR2 is FVKESK. V shed 0 bases and J shed 1 base, with 13 bases lying between them. CDR3 length: 17 residues. DNA for the CDR3: TGTGCCAGCAGCCAAGAAGTCGGCGTACGGTCTGGAAACACCATATATTTT. Translation: CASSQEVGVRSGNTIYF. The whole variable domain, filled in from reference TRBV14 and TRBJ1-3, reads EAGVTQFPSHSVIEKGQTVTLRCDPISGHDNLYWYRRVMGKEIKFLLHFVKESKQDESGMPNNRFLAERTGGTYSTLKVQPAELEDSGVYFCASSQEVGVRSGNTIYFGEGSWLTVV.

This rearrangement joins TRBV2 to TRBJ2-7; a weak D match, TRBD1 (6 bases). Germline V lookup: CDR1 SNHLY, CDR2 FYNNEI. Trimming cost V 8 bases and J 3 bases, with 17 bases left between them. The CDR3 is made up of 14 amino acids. CDR3 protein: CASSRTVAYYEQYV. CDR3 bases: TGTGCCAGCTCAAGGACAGTAGCTTACTACGAGCAGTACGTC.

This chain connects TRBV29-1 to TRBJ1-1, with D perhaps matching TRBD1 (5 bases). Trimming took off 7 bases at V and 6 bases at J, with 12 bases between the two ends. The CDR3 runs 11 residues. CDR1 and CDR2 (germline): SQVTM, ANQGSEA. The CDR3 reads CSAPTGAEAFF. CDR3 sequence (DNA): TGCAGCGCTCCGACGGGGGCTGAAGCTTTCTTT.

This clone is a singleton in its sample. The chain combines TRBV19 with TRBJ1-1; TRBD1 matches at 7 bases. The CDR3 length is 11 residues. With 6 bases clipped from V and 8 bases from J, the junction kept 3 bases outside the gene matches. Germline CDR1 is LNHDA and CDR2 is SQIVND (reference sequence). DNA for the CDR3: TGTGCCAGTAGGAGACAGGGCGAAGCTTTCTTT. Amino acids: CASRRQGEAFF.

This clone was detected only once. The genes are TRBV6-2 or TRBV6-3 and TRBJ2-1; possible D gene TRBD2, 6 bases. This CDR3 spans 13 amino acids. The V end lost 3 bases, the J end lost 9 bases, and 12 bases lay between the germline ends. The germline CDR1 and CDR2 sequences are MNHEY and SVGEGT. The CDR3 DNA follows: TGTGCCAGCAGTTATTTTCAGGGAGGTGAGCAGTTCTTC. It translates to CASSYFQGGEQFF.

The rearrangement uses TRBV6-1 and TRBJ1-1; TRBD1 is a possible D gene (6 bases). The CDR3 totals 17 residues. V dropped 4 bases and J dropped 4 bases, with 22 bases sitting between them. The germline gives CDR1 MNHNS, CDR2 SASEGT. This chain's CDR3 is CASSARSGDLGSTEAFF. The CDR3 DNA reads TGTGCCAGCAGTGCCCGGTCAGGGGATCTCGGGAGCACTGAAGCTTTCTTT.